This entry features one T cell receptor beta chain sequence. Its antigen remains unidentified. The sample is drawn from a study of shared clonotypes between healthy human individuals. The study's findings and limits: Non-shared clonotypes had lower generation probabilities than those shared by all four donors.

The test was conducted at deep level. Genomic DNA per cell subset filled all wells of several immunoSEQ plates. Profiling relied on immunoSEQ multiplex PCR, and the TCRdb table lists in-frame clones only, not all of them. The repertoire includes a few million clones, 85% to 95% of them detected once, and approximately 0.4% sits in the top ten. Germline values: CDR1 MNHNS, CDR2 SASEGT. This CDR3 is built from 15 residues. Trimming removed 2 bases at V and 1 base at J, with 11 bases between. The sequenced material came from naive CD4+ T cells from PBMCs. Subset denoted: CD45RA+ positively selected. V gene TRBV6-1 combines with J gene TRBJ2-5; a possible D gene is TRBD2 (7 bases). The receptor's source is a man aged 18 to 30 in good health. Some clones in this sample may be carry-over from other donors' samples. DNA for the CDR3: TGTGCCAGCAGTGAACCTGGGGGGGCCCAAGAGACCCAGTACTTC. Translating gives CASSEPGGAQETQYF.